This entry lists 8 T cell receptor beta chains sequenced from one sample in a study of blood T cells in healthy people across ages. A second PCR of about 7 to 11 cycles used a sample-barcoded 5' primer and a J-beta primer mix. TCRdb processed the 5' RACE reads anew with MiXCR; each CDR3 protein has one entry. The sample shows over a million distinct CDR3 sequences, approximately 43% of them seen only once. The sequencing input was blood. All receptors derive from a young woman in good health.

The chain joins TRBV20-1 to TRBJ1-5; 9 bases map to TRBD1. Trimming removed 0 bases from V and 9 bases from J; junction bases left unmatched: 9. Germline lookup yields CDR1 DFQATT and CDR2 SNEGSKA (reference sequence). The CDR3 runs to 15 residues. The CDR3 sequence is CSARERDREVGPQHF. The CDR3 bases are TGCAGTGCTAGAGAGCGGGACAGGGAGGTAGGGCCCCAGCATTTT.

This CDR3 reads CASSVGVSVGETQYF. For the CDR3, the DNA is TGTGCCAGCAGCGTAGGTGTTAGCGTGGGGGAGACCCAGTACTTC. The chain is built from TRBV9 and TRBJ2-5, with D perhaps matching TRBD2 (5 bases). Germline V CDR1 and CDR2: SGDLS, YYNGEE. V was cut by 0 bases and J by 5 bases, with 14 bases left in between. This CDR3 is 15 amino acids long.

This clonotype was seen only once. The gene calls are TRBV12-3 or TRBV12-4 and TRBJ2-5; D is perhaps TRBD2 (5 bases). V dropped 5 bases and J dropped 5 bases, with 15 bases sitting between them. This CDR3 comprises 14 residues. CDR3 nucleotide sequence: TGTGCCAGCAGTGCGGGCCCTCCTCTTGAGACCCAGTACTTC. Encoded protein: CASSAGPPLETQYF.

The J gene is TRBJ1-4, the V gene TRBV6-6; perhaps TRBD1 as D (5 bases). The germline CDR1 and CDR2 sequences are MNHNY and SVGAGI (reference sequence). The CDR3 is 15 amino acids. Trimming cost V 4 bases and J 7 bases, with 16 bases left between them. In DNA, the CDR3 is TGTGCCAGCAGTTCTCGACAGAGTGGGCCTGAAAAACTGTTTTTT. It translates to CASSSRQSGPEKLFF.

This chain uses TRBV5-1 with TRBJ1-2; D possibly corresponds to TRBD1 (6 bases). Germline-derived CDR1 and CDR2 are SGHRS and YFSETQ. Deletions cut 5 bases from V and 1 base from J, with 12 bases between. CDR3 length equals 14 residues. The CDR3 here is CASRGGQFNYGYTF. The CDR3 coding sequence is TGCGCCAGCAGGGGGGGGCAATTTAACTATGGCTACACCTTC. Full variable domain (rest looked up from reference TRBV5-1 and TRBJ1-2): KAGVTQTPRYLIKTRGQQVTLSCSPISGHRSVSWYQQTPGQGLQFLFEYFSETQRNKGNFPGRFSGRQFSNSRSEMNVSTLELGDSALYLCASRGGQFNYGYTFGSGTRLTVV.

The V gene is TRBV5-1, the J gene TRBJ1-1, with D unresolved. The CDR3 contains 14 residues. Germline CDR1 is SGHRS and CDR2 is YFSETQ. Trimming took 4 bases from V and 2 from J, leaving 12 bases between them. DNA of the CDR3: TGCGCCAGCAGCGCTGTTCCCGTCAACACTGAAGCTTTCTTT. The encoded protein is CASSAVPVNTEAFF.

This clonotype has just a few counts. The chain carries TRBV5-1 and TRBJ2-3; 9 bases are a match to TRBD1. J lost 4 bases, V lost 4 bases, and 1 base had no gene match. Germline CDR1 and CDR2: SGHRS and YFSETQ. The CDR3 is made up of 13 amino acids. The CDR3 nucleotides are TGCGCCAGCAGCGGGACAGGGTCAGATACGCAGTATTTT. As protein: CASSGTGSDTQYF.

This clonotype appeared many times. V and J are TRBV27 and TRBJ1-6, with 7 bases lining up with TRBD1. The germline CDR1 and CDR2 sequences are MNHEY and SMNVEV (reference sequence). The CDR3 loop spans 13 amino acids. With V trimmed by 8 bases and J by 4 bases, 2 bases remained unmatched. CDR3 in amino acids: CASGTVYNSPLHF. The CDR3, as DNA: TGTGCCAGCGGGACAGTTTATAATTCACCCCTCCACTTT.